These 17 T cell receptor beta chains came from one sample sequenced in a study of cytomegalovirus exposure and HLA in healthy donors. Primers: 60 Vbeta forward and 13 Jbeta reverse. Generated by immunoSEQ multiplex PCR, the TCRdb table keeps only in-frame clones and is missing some. This sample yields some 160,000 clones, of which 70% to 85% are seen a single time; under 2% belongs to the top ten. Sequencing was carried out using PBMCs. The receptors originated from a woman aged 25 to 45 in good health and CMV-seronegative.

This rearrangement joins TRBV5-1 to TRBJ1-2; 8 nucleotides match TRBD1. J lost 14 bases, V lost 3 bases, and 6 bases had no gene match. The CDR3 has 11 amino acids. CDR1 is SGHRS, CDR2 YFSETQ, per germline. The CDR3 is CASSSDRVVTF. The CDR3 DNA sequence: TGCGCCAGCAGCTCGGACAGGGTGGTAACCTTC.

This chain joins TRBV7-3 and TRBJ2-7; tentatively, D is TRBD1 (5 bases). This CDR3 has 14 amino acids. V shed 1 base and J shed 2 bases, with 9 bases lying between them. Germline CDR1 and CDR2: SGHTA and FQGTGA. CDR3: CASSLSPGPYEQYF. The CDR3 bases are TGTGCCAGCAGCTTAAGCCCAGGGCCCTACGAGCAGTACTTC.

The V gene is TRBV7-2, the J gene TRBJ1-5, with 11 bases lining up with TRBD1. The CDR3 runs 17 residues. Looked up from germline, CDR1 is SGHTA and CDR2 is FQGNSA. The ends lost 5 bases at V and 5 bases at J; junction bases unmatched: 11. In DNA form, the CDR3 reads TGTGCCAGCAGCCGGGACAGGGGGGTCGTCTGGGATCAGCCCCAGCATTTT. It codes for CASSRDRGVVWDQPQHF.

J is TRBJ2-5 and V is TRBV4-1; 9 positions match TRBD2. The end of the DNA aligns better with TRBJ2-7, so the J call may be wrong. The CDR3 covers 15 residues. Per the germline V gene, CDR1 is MGHRA and CDR2 is YSYEKL. The CDR3, as DNA: TGCGCCAGCAGCCAAGAAGGACTAGCGTCCTACGAGCAGTACTTC. Translated, it gives CASSQEGLASYEQYF.

V and J are TRBV18 and TRBJ1-6; no reliable D call. The ends were cut back, 6 bases at V and 10 bases at J, with 13 bases in the middle. Germline loops: CDR1 KGHSH, CDR2 LQKENI. The CDR3 length is 13 residues. CDR3 in DNA: TGTGCCAGCTCTGGGCAGGAGGCATCACCCCTCCACTTT. Translating gives CASSGQEASPLHF.

Worth noting for this clone: A junction end diverges from the germline sequence, so it may reflect a read error. The chain links TRBV30 to TRBJ1-2; TRBD1 agrees at 9 bases. This CDR3 region has 11 residues. Germline V lookup: CDR1 GTSNPN, CDR2 SVGIG (reference sequence). CDR3 nucleotides: TGTGCCTGGAGTACCGGGACAGGGTTCCCCTTC. Protein: CAWSTGTGFPF. Full variable domain (rest looked up from reference TRBV30 and TRBJ1-2): SQTIHQWPATLVQPVGSPLSLECTVEGTSNPNLYWYRQAAGRGLQLLFYSVGIGQISSEVPQNLSASRPQDRQFILSSKKLLLSDSGFYLCAWSTGTGFPFGSGTRLTVV.

This chain joins TRBV9 and TRBJ2-1, with D uncertain. This CDR3 comprises 14 residues. Germline V gives CDR1 SGDLS, CDR2 YYNGEE. V was clipped by 0 bases and J by 5 bases, with 9 bases between them. Here the CDR3 reads CASSVGPSDNEQFF. The CDR3 region has the DNA TGTGCCAGCAGCGTAGGCCCCTCGGACAATGAGCAGTTCTTC.

This chain links TRBV5-6 with TRBJ1-3; 11 nucleotides match TRBD1. J lost 3 bases, V lost 4 bases, and 12 bases had no gene match. CDR1 SGHDT and CDR2 YYEEEE come from the germline V gene. The CDR3 length is 18 residues. The CDR3: CASSTGQGDGGLGNTIYF. DNA of the CDR3: TGTGCCAGCAGCACGGGACAGGGGGACGGCGGACTTGGAAACACCATATATTTT. Filled out from reference TRBV5-6 and TRBJ1-3, the complete variable domain reads DAGVTQSPTHLIKTRGQQVTLRCSPKSGHDTVSWYQQALGQGPQFIFQYYEEEERQRGNFPDRFSGHQFPNYSSELNVNALLLGDSALYLCASSTGQGDGGLGNTIYFGEGSWLTVV.

The V call is TRBV5-6, the J call TRBJ2-3, with 7 bases that match TRBD1. The CDR3 runs to 15 residues. The junction had 6 bases not matched to a gene; V was cut back by 2 bases and J by 3 bases. The V gene's germline CDR1 is SGHDT and CDR2 YYEEEE. The CDR3 protein is CASSFDRAMTDTQYF. The DNA of the CDR3 is TGTGCCAGCAGCTTCGACAGGGCCATGACAGATACGCAGTATTTT.

This chain links TRBV29-1 with TRBJ2-1, with 12 bases identical to TRBD2. The junction had 7 bases not matched to a gene; V was cut back by 3 bases and J by 10 bases. This CDR3 has 14 residues. The germline gives CDR1 SQVTM, CDR2 ANQGSEA. As DNA, the CDR3 is TGCAGCGTTGATAGACTAGCGGGAGTACGGGAGCAGTTCTTC. Encoded protein: CSVDRLAGVREQFF.

The CDR3 DNA reads TGTGCCAGCAGCAAGATAGCGGGACGGGGAGAGACCCAGTACTTC. This sequence encodes CASSKIAGRGETQYF. The chain carries TRBV9 and TRBJ2-5, with 8 nucleotides matching TRBD2. The germline gives CDR1 SGDLS, CDR2 YYNGEE. The CDR3 has 15 residues. J was trimmed by 4 bases and V by 4 bases; bases with no gene match: 9.

This chain links TRBV29-1 with TRBJ1-1; D call uncertain. Germline V lookup: CDR1 SQVTM, CDR2 ANQGSEA. The ends were cut back, 3 bases at V and 2 bases at J, with 7 bases in the middle. The CDR3 has 12 amino acids. Written as DNA, the CDR3 is TGCAGCGTTGACGGACTAAACACTGAAGCTTTCTTT. Its protein is CSVDGLNTEAFF.

The V and J genes are TRBV29-1 and TRBJ2-1; 9 nucleotides align to TRBD2. CDR1 is SQVTM and CDR2 is ANQGSEA in the germline V gene. The CDR3 extends over 17 amino acids. The ends lost 0 bases at V and 4 bases at J; junction bases unmatched: 10. DNA of the CDR3: TGCAGCGTTGAAGATATGTTGGGGCGGGAGGGTTACAATGAGCAGTTCTTC. Encoded protein: CSVEDMLGREGYNEQFF.

This chain joins TRBV6-5 and TRBJ1-2; TRBD1 might be the D (6 bases). V was shortened by 3 bases and J by 5 bases, with 10 bases between the two germline ends. This CDR3 is 13 amino acids long. Germline V gives CDR1 MNHEY, CDR2 SVGAGI. The CDR3 DNA reads TGTGCCAGCAGTTATAGACAGGCGTATGGCTACACCTTC. Encoded protein: CASSYRQAYGYTF.

CDR3 bases: TGCAGCGTTGCGTCTAGCGGGGGGGCCACAGATACGCAGTATTTT. Encoded protein: CSVASSGGATDTQYF. The chain couples TRBV29-1 to TRBJ2-3; 12 bases align to TRBD2. From germline, CDR1 is SQVTM and CDR2 ANQGSEA. J was trimmed by 2 bases and V by 4 bases; bases with no gene match: 4. This CDR3 is 15 amino acids long.

CDR3 nucleotides: TGTGCCAGCAGTGAAACTGGGGGGGACCTAAACTATGGCTACACCTTC. It codes for CASSETGGDLNYGYTF. The V call is TRBV2, the J call TRBJ1-2; D may be TRBD1 (5 bases). The CDR3 length is 16 residues. Between the trimmed V and J ends, which lost 2 bases and 2 bases, there was a span of 15 bases. Germline V gene lookup returns CDR1 SNHLY and CDR2 FYNNEI.

The V gene is TRBV30, the J gene TRBJ2-3; 9 nucleotides match TRBD2. V gave up 4 bases and J gave up 6 bases; unmatched junction bases: 5. The CDR3 contains 13 residues. Germline V CDR1 and CDR2: GTSNPN, SVGIG (reference sequence). In nucleotides, the CDR3 is TGTGCCTGGACTAGCGGGGTTTGGGATACGCAGTATTTT. Residues: CAWTSGVWDTQYF.